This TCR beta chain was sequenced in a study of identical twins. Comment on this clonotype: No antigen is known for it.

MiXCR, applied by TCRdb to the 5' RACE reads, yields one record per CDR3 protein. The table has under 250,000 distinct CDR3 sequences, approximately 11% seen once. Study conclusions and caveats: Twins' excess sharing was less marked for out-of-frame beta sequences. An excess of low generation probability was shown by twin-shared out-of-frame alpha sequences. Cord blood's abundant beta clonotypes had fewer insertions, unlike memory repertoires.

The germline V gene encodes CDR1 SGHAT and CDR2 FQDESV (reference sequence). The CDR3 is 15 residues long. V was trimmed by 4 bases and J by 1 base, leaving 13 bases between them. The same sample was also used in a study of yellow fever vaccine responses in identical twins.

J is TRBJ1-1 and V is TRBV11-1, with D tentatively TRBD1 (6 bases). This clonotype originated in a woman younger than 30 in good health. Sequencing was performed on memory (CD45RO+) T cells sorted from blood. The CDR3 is CASSSQGRTNTEAFF. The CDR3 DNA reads TGTGCCAGCAGCTCACAGGGACGGACGAACACTGAAGCTTTCTTT.